A single T cell receptor beta chain is shown here with its context. Its cognate antigen is unknown. V lost 5 bases to trimming and J lost 6 bases, with 15 bases between them. Germline values: CDR1 SGHRS, CDR2 YFSETQ. This CDR3 is 15 amino acids long. These data are taken from a study of post-analysis software for immune sequencing data. Unique molecular identifiers were present in the TCR beta cDNA libraries. MiXCR was run by TCRdb on the PCR reads, yielding one entry per CDR3 protein. The sample records some 690,000 distinct CDR3 sequences, 25% to 30% being singletons. Study-wide results and limits: When patients were compared with controls, about 5 TRBV segments were more frequent, TRBV5-6, TRBV5-1 and TRBV20-1 among them.

The TCR was taken from a girl between 10 and 17 years old with multiple sclerosis. The chain couples TRBV5-1 to TRBJ1-6; a possible D gene is TRBD1 (5 bases). The sequencing sample was made of blood. The CDR3: CASSYKRDGNSPLHF. The DNA for the CDR3 is TGCGCCAGCAGTTACAAACGGGACGGTAATTCACCCCTCCACTTT. The full variable domain, completed using reference TRBV5-1 and TRBJ1-6, is KAGVTQTPRYLIKTRGQQVTLSCSPISGHRSVSWYQQTPGQGLQFLFEYFSETQRNKGNFPGRFSGRQFSNSRSEMNVSTLELGDSALYLCASSYKRDGNSPLHFGNGTRLTVT.